This T cell receptor (beta chain) was captured by sequencing in a study of blood T cell repertoires in COVID-19. Study-wide context: Spain, Italy and the United States supplied samples that represented acute and convalescent COVID-19. From T cells, B-cell-depleted T cells, or PBMCs came the material, which was cDNA or gDNA.

CDR3 length: 14 residues. V was pared by 1 base and J by 4 bases, with 1 base of the junction left unmatched. CDR1 SGHDT and CDR2 YYEEEE come from the germline V gene. A few counts support this clone. Authors' analysis steps: Estimation of nucleated cell counts was performed using reference gene primer amplification. TCRdb's table, derived via immunoSEQ multiplex PCR, lists solely in-frame clones and lacks some. V and J calls and clone size are given by that table; D and trimming were obtained from the DNA. The table has over 150,000 clones, nearly 90% seen once. During active infection, Seattle patients enrolled and were then monitored through disease.

The genes are TRBV5-6 and TRBJ1-5; 8 bases match TRBD1. Material: peripheral blood. The receptor was derived from a man aged 45-65 years with COVID-19, enrolled during active disease. CDR3 in amino acids: CASSLRQGNQPQHF. The CDR3 DNA is TGTGCCAGCAGCTTGCGACAGGGGAATCAGCCCCAGCATTTT.